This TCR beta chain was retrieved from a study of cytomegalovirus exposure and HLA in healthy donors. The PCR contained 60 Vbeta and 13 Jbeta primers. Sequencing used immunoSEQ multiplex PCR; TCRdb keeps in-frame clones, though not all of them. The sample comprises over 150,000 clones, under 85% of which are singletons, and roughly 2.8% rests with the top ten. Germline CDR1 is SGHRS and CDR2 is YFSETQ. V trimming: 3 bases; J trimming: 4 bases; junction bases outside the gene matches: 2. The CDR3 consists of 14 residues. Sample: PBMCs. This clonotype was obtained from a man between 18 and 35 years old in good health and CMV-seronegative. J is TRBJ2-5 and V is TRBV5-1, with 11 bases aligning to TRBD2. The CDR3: CASSSGTSGETQYF. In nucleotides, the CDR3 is TGCGCCAGCAGCTCAGGGACTAGCGGAGAGACCCAGTACTTC.